This TCR beta chain emerged from a study of cytomegalovirus exposure and HLA in healthy donors. The donors, nominally healthy at sampling, likely had unrecorded immune exposures. PCR used 60 Vbeta primers and 13 Jbeta primers. TCRdb's copy holds only in-frame clones and misses some; the assay was immunoSEQ multiplex PCR. There are 120,000 to 150,000 clones in the sample; roughly three quarters occur only once, and about 4.7% lies in the top ten. Germline CDR1 is SGHTA and CDR2 is FQGTGA. CDR3 length: 17 residues. The junction had 11 bases not matched to a gene; V was cut back by 0 bases and J by 5 bases.

Sequenced sample: PBMCs. This receptor was obtained from a man in his 60s in good health and CMV-seronegative. This chain uses TRBV7-3 with TRBJ2-3; TRBD2 matches at 7 bases. CDR3 in DNA: TGTGCCAGCAGCTTAACGGCTATGGGACTACCTCTAGATACGCAGTATTTT. Translated: CASSLTAMGLPLDTQYF.